A selection of T cell receptor beta chains follows, all from one sample in a study of blood T cell repertoires in COVID-19. Assay used: immunoSEQ multiplex PCR; TCRdb lists only in-frame clones, some missing. The sample holds roughly 190,000 clones, approximately 81% seen once. Sequenced input: peripheral blood. Receptors originate from an older woman with COVID-19, enrolled during active disease. The CDR3 runs from the conserved cysteine through the conserved F or W. The order of the fields is J gene, D gene, V gene, clone size, CDR3 DNA, CDR3 protein. A D gene is named only where the DNA matches it firmly. Size tells how often a clone was seen (once, few, many) or the class of an expanded clone, and some rows leave it out.

J gene: TRBJ2-7
D gene: TRBD2
V gene: TRBV18
clone size: NA
CDR3 DNA: TGTGCCAGCTCGACTAGCAGCTCCTACGAGCAGTACTTC
CDR3 protein: CASSTSSSYEQYF

J gene: TRBJ1-1
D gene: NA
V gene: TRBV28
clone size: NA
CDR3 DNA: TGTGCCAGCAGGTCGGACAGCCTGAACACTGAAGCTTTCTTT
CDR3 protein: CASRSDSLNTEAFF

J gene: TRBJ2-6
D gene: NA
V gene: TRBV2
clone size: few
CDR3 DNA: TGTGCCAGCAGCCCGAGAGTGACTTTC
CDR3 protein: CASSPRVTF

J gene: TRBJ1-1
D gene: TRBD1
V gene: TRBV4-1
clone size: NA
CDR3 DNA: TGCGCCACCGGTTCGGTAGAACAGGGGACTGAAGCTTTCTTT
CDR3 protein: CATGSVEQGTEAFF

J gene: TRBJ1-4
D gene: NA
V gene: TRBV19
clone size: once
CDR3 DNA: TGTGCCAGTAGTATGACCCAGACTCGTCTCGGACTGTTTTTT
CDR3 protein: CASSMTQTRLGLFF

J gene: TRBJ2-3
D gene: TRBD2
V gene: TRBV7-7
clone size: NA
CDR3 DNA: TGTGCCAGCAGCCCCGGGACTAGCGGGGGGTCAGATACGCAGTATTTT
CDR3 protein: CASSPGTSGGSDTQYF

J gene: TRBJ1-2
D gene: NA
V gene: TRBV11-2
clone size: NA
CDR3 DNA: TGTGCCAGCAGCTTAGCCCTTGGCAGGGCCATTGGCTACACCTTC
CDR3 protein: CASSLALGRAIGYTF

J gene: TRBJ1-6
D gene: TRBD1
V gene: TRBV28
clone size: NA
CDR3 DNA: TGTGCCAGCAGTCCCCGGGACAGGGTGTCATCACCCCTCCACTTT
CDR3 protein: CASSPRDRVSSPLHF

J gene: TRBJ2-1
D gene: TRBD2
V gene: TRBV27
clone size: NA
CDR3 DNA: TGTGCCAGCAGTTTATCGGTAGCGGGATACAATGAGCAGTTCTTC
CDR3 protein: CASSLSVAGYNEQFF

J gene: TRBJ2-7
D gene: TRBD1
V gene: TRBV28
clone size: NA
CDR3 DNA: TGTGCCAGCAGTTTCCAGGGGGCGTTGGCCGAGCAGTACTTC
CDR3 protein: CASSFQGALAEQYF

J gene: TRBJ1-2
D gene: NA
V gene: TRBV5-4
clone size: NA
CDR3 DNA: TGTGCCAGCAGCTTGGCCGAGGGAGGCTACACCTTC
CDR3 protein: CASSLAEGGYTF

J gene: TRBJ1-5
D gene: TRBD1
V gene: TRBV6-1
clone size: NA
CDR3 DNA: TGTGCCAGCAGTGAAACGACAGGGGCGAATCAGCCCCAGCATTTT
CDR3 protein: CASSETTGANQPQHF

J gene: TRBJ2-1
D gene: TRBD1
V gene: TRBV5-5
clone size: NA
CDR3 DNA: TGTGCCAGCAGCTTGGGGACAGGACAGTTCTTC
CDR3 protein: CASSLGTGQFF

J gene: TRBJ2-3
D gene: NA
V gene: TRBV7-2
clone size: once
CDR3 DNA: TGTGCCAGCAGCTCCGCTAGCAGCTCTAGCACAGATACGCAGTATTTT
CDR3 protein: CASSSASSSSTDTQYF

J gene: TRBJ2-3
D gene: NA
V gene: TRBV7-6
clone size: once
CDR3 DNA: TGTGCCAGCAGCTCGGAACCGCTAGGCACAGATACGCAGTATTTT
CDR3 protein: CASSSEPLGTDTQYF

J gene: TRBJ2-3
D gene: NA
V gene: TRBV6-6
clone size: NA
CDR3 DNA: TGTGCCAGCTATATAACGGGGCAGGGGAAAGATACGCAGTATTTT
CDR3 protein: CASYITGQGKDTQYF

J gene: TRBJ1-2
D gene: TRBD1
V gene: TRBV28
clone size: NA
CDR3 DNA: TGTGCCAGCAGTAGGACAGGGTCTAGCGGCTACACCTTC
CDR3 protein: CASSRTGSSGYTF

J gene: TRBJ2-5
D gene: TRBD2
V gene: TRBV4-2
clone size: NA
CDR3 DNA: TGTGCCAGCAGCCAAGAACCTAGCGGGGGGGAGACCCAGTACTTC
CDR3 protein: CASSQEPSGGETQYF

J gene: TRBJ1-1
D gene: NA
V gene: TRBV6-6
clone size: NA
CDR3 DNA: TGTGCCAGCAGTTACCTCCGCGGGGGAATTGAAGCTTTCTTT
CDR3 protein: CASSYLRGGIEAFF

J gene: TRBJ1-2
D gene: TRBD1
V gene: TRBV18
clone size: NA
CDR3 DNA: TGTGCCAGCTCAACGGGACAGGGAGCTAACTATGGCTACACCTTC
CDR3 protein: CASSTGQGANYGYTF

J gene: TRBJ2-7
D gene: NA
V gene: TRBV28
clone size: NA
CDR3 DNA: TGTGCCAGCAGTTTGCGAGGGAACTCCTACGAGCAGTACTTC
CDR3 protein: CASSLRGNSYEQYF

J gene: TRBJ2-3
D gene: TRBD1
V gene: TRBV29-1
clone size: NA
CDR3 DNA: TGCAGCGCTGGACAGGCTACTAGCACAGATACGCAGTATTTT
CDR3 protein: CSAGQATSTDTQYF

J gene: TRBJ2-3
D gene: TRBD2
V gene: TRBV24-1
clone size: NA
CDR3 DNA: TGTGCCACCAGCCCAGCGGGGTCAGATACGCAGTATTTT
CDR3 protein: CATSPAGSDTQYF

J gene: TRBJ1-5
D gene: TRBD1
V gene: TRBV6-1
clone size: NA
CDR3 DNA: TGTGCCAGCAGTGAAGCTTTCGGGACAGGTAGCAATCAGCCCCAGCATTTT
CDR3 protein: CASSEAFGTGSNQPQHF